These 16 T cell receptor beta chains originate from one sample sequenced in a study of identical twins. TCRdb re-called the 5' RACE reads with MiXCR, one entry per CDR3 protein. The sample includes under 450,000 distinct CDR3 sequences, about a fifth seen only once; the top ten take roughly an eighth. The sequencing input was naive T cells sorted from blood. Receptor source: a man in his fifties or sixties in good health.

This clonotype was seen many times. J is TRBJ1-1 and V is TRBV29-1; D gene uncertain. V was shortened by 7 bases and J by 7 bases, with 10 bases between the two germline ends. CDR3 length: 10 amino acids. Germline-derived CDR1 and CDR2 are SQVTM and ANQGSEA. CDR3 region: CSAAQSEAFF. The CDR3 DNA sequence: TGCAGCGCGGCGCAGAGTGAAGCTTTCTTT.

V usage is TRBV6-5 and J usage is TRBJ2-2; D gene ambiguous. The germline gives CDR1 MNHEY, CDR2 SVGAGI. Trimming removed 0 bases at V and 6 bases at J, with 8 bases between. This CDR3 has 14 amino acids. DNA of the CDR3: TGTGCCAGCAGTTACTCGACCCAGGCCGGGGAGCTGTTTTTT. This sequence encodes CASSYSTQAGELFF.

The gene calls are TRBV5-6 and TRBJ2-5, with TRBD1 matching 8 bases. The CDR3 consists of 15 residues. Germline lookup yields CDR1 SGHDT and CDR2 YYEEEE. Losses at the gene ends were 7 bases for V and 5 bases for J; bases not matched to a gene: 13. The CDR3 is CASGGQGRTRETQYF. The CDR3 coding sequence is TGTGCCAGCGGCGGACAGGGCCGGACTCGGGAGACCCAGTACTTC.

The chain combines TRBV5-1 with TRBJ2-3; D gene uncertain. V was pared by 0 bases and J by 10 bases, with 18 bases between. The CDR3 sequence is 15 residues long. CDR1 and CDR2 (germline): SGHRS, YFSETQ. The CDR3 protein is CASSLDTAAGNPQYF. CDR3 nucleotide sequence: TGCGCCAGCAGCTTGGACACGGCCGCTGGGAATCCGCAGTATTTT.

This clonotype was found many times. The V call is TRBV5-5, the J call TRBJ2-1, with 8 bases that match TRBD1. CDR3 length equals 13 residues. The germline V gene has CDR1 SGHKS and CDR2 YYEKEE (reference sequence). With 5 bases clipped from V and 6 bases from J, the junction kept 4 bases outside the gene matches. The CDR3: CASRQTGGNEQFF. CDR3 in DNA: TGTGCCAGCAGACAAACAGGGGGCAATGAGCAGTTCTTC.

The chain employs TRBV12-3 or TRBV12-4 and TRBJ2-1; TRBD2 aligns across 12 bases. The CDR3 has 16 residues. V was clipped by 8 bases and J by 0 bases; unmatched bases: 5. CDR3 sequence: CASGLLAGGSYNEQFF. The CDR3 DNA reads TGTGCCAGCGGGTTACTAGCGGGAGGCTCCTACAATGAGCAGTTCTTC.

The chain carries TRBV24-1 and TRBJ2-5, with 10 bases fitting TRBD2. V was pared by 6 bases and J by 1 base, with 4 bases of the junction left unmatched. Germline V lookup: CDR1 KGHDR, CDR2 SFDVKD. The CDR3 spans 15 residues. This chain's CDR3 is CATSLLAGSQETQYF. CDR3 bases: TGTGCCACCAGTTTACTAGCGGGGAGCCAAGAGACCCAGTACTTC.

CDR3 residues: CASSYGFSNQPQHF. DNA for the CDR3: TGTGCCAGCAGTTACGGATTTAGCAATCAGCCCCAGCATTTT. This chain connects TRBV6-2 or TRBV6-3 to TRBJ1-5, with unresolved D. The CDR3 loop spans 14 amino acids. The V gene's germline CDR1 is MNHEY and CDR2 SVGEGT. V lost 2 bases and J lost 0, with 5 bases in between.

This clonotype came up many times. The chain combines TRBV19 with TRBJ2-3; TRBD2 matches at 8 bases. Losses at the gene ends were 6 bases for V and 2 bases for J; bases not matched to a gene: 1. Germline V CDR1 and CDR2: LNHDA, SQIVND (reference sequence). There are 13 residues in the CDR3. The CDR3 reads CASRLAATDTQYF. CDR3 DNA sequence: TGTGCCAGTAGACTAGCGGCCACAGATACGCAGTATTTT.

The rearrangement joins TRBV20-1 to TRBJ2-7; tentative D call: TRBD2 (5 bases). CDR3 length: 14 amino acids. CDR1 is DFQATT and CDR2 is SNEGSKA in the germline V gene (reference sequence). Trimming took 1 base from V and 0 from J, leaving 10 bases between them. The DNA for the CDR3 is TGCAGTGCTAGAGGGGCCGGGAACTCCTACGAGCAGTACTTC. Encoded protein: CSARGAGNSYEQYF.

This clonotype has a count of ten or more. The CDR3 DNA reads TGTGCCAGCAGCAGCCGGGACTACTTCCACCAAGAGACCCAGTACTTC. It is translated as CASSSRDYFHQETQYF. This chain links TRBV9 with TRBJ2-5; 7 positions match TRBD2. Germline V gives CDR1 SGDLS, CDR2 YYNGEE. The J segment lost 0 bases and the V segment lost 4 bases, leaving 9 bases of the junction unmatched. The CDR3 contains 16 residues.

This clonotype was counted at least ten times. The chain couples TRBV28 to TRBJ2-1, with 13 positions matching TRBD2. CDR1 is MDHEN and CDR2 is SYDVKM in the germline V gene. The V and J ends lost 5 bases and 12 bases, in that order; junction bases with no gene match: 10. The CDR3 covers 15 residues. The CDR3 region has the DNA TGTGCCAGCAGTAACCTGGGACTAGCGGGGCAAGTGCAGTTCTTC. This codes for CASSNLGLAGQVQFF.

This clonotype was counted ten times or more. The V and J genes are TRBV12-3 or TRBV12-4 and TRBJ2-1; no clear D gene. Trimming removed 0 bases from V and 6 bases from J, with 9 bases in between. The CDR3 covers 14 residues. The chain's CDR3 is CASSLARVGNEQFF. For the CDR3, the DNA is TGTGCCAGCAGTTTAGCTAGGGTGGGCAATGAGCAGTTCTTC.

The CDR3 bases are TGTGCCAGCAGTTGGACAGGGGGACCTGAGCAGTTCTTC. Its translation is CASSWTGGPEQFF. The chain links TRBV12-3 or TRBV12-4 to TRBJ2-1; the match to TRBD1 covers 10 bases. The CDR3 spans 13 residues. J lost 9 bases, V lost 4 bases, and 3 bases had no gene match.

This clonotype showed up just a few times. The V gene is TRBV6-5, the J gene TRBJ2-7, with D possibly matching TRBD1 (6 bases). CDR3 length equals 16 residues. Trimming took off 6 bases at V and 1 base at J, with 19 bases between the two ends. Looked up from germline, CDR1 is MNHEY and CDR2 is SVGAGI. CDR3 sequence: CASRLATGNWSYEQYF. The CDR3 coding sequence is TGTGCCAGCAGGTTAGCCACAGGGAACTGGTCCTACGAGCAGTACTTC.

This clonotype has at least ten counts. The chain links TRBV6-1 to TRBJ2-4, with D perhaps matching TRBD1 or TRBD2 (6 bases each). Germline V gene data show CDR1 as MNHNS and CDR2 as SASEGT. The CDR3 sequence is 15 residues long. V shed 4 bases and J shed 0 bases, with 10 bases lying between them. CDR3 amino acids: CASSARGLAKNIQYF. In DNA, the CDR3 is TGTGCCAGCAGTGCCAGGGGACTAGCCAAAAACATTCAGTACTTC.